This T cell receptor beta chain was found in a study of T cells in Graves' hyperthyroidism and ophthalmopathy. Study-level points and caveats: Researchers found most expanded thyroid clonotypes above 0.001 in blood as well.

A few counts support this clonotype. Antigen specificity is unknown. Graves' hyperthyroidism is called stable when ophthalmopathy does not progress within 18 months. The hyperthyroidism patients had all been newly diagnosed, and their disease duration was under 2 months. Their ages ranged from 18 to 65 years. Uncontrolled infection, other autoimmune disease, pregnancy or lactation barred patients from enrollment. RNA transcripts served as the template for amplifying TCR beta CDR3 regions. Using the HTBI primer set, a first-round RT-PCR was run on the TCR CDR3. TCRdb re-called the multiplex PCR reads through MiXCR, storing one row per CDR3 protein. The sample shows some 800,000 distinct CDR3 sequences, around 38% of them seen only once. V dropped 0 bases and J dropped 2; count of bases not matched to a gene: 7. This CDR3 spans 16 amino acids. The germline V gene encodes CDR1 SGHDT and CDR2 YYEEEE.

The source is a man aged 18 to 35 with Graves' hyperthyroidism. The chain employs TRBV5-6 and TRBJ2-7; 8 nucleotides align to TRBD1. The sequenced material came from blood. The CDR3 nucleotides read TGTGCCAGCAGCTTGGCCGGGGCAGGGGGCACCTACGAGCAGTACTTC. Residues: CASSLAGAGGTYEQYF.